This T cell receptor (beta chain) appears in the sequencing data of a study of technical replicates of blood from a handful of donors. The junction had 3 bases not matched to a gene; V was cut back by 3 bases and J by 1 base. CDR1 and CDR2 (germline): MGHDK, SYGVNS. CDR3 length equals 14 residues. Some clones are missing from TCRdb's copy, which holds only in-frame ones; the method was immunoSEQ multiplex PCR. Of 70,000 to 95,000 clones detected, 95% to 98% appear once; the ten largest clones hold 0.18%. The sequencing sample was made of T cells isolated from PBMCs. This TCR was sampled from a human donor in good health. This chain uses TRBV25-1 with TRBJ2-7; 7 positions match TRBD1. The CDR3 region is CASSDPDRSYEQYF. Written as DNA, the CDR3 is TGTGCCAGCAGTGACCCGGACAGGTCCTACGAGCAGTACTTC.